This T cell receptor beta chain was sequenced in a study of CD8 T cells in ankylosing spondylitis. Via MiXCR, TCRdb re-called the 5' RACE reads, giving one row per CDR3 protein. The sample carries 250,000 or so distinct CDR3 sequences, 24% recorded once. The germline V and J ends were trimmed by 11 bases and 1 base, with 27 bases remaining between them. The CDR3 loop spans 18 amino acids. The sequenced sample consisted of blood, either unsorted or a sorted T cell fraction (not recorded which). The chain couples TRBV12-3 or TRBV12-4 to TRBJ2-4; D may be TRBD1 or TRBD2 (6 bases each). The receptor was derived from a male donor with ankylosing spondylitis or in good health (not recorded which). The CDR3 is CALSYGVGGYEAKNIQYF. CDR3 nucleotides: TGTGCCCTCAGTTATGGAGTGGGGGGCTACGAGGCCAAAAACATTCAGTACTTC.